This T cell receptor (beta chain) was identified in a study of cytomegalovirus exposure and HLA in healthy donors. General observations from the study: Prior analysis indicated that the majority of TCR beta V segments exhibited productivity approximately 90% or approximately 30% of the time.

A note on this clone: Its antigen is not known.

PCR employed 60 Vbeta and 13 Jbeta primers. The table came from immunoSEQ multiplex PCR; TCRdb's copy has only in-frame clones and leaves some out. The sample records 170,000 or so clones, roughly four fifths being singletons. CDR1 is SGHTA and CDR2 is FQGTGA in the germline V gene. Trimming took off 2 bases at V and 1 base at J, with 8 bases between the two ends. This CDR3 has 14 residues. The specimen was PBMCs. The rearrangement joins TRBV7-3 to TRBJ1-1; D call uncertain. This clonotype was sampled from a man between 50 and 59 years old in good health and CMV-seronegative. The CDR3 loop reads CASSLGLANTEAFF. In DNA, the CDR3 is TGTGCCAGCAGCTTAGGGTTAGCGAACACTGAAGCTTTCTTT.